This TCR beta chain emerged from a study of T cell responses to AZD1222 COVID-19 vaccine. V gave up 6 bases and J gave up 5 bases, with 16 bases separating them. Germline V gene sequence: CDR1 MDHEN, CDR2 SYDVKM. The CDR3 has 14 amino acids. Clones were read by immunoSEQ multiplex PCR, and TCRdb kept only the in-frame ones, dropping some. The sample holds 120,000 to 150,000 clones, roughly 80% seen once. The sequence was collected from an adult in good health. Sequenced material: peripheral blood, taken on day 0 of MenACWY control vaccination. The chain employs TRBV28 and TRBJ1-2; a weak D match, TRBD1 (6 bases). For the CDR3, the DNA is TGTGCCAGCAGCCCCGGGACGGGGGCGTATGGCTACACCTTC. As protein: CASSPGTGAYGYTF.